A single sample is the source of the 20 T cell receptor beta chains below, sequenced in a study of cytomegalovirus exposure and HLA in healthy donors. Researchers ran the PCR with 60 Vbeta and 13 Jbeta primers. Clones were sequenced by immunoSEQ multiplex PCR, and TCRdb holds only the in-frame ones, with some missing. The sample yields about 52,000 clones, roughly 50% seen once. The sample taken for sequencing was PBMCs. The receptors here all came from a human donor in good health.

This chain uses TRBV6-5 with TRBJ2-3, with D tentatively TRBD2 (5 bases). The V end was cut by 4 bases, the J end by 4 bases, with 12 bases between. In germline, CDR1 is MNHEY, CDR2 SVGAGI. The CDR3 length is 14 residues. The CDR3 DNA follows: TGTGCCAGCAGTTTCTACGCGGGCGCAGATACGCAGTATTTT. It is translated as CASSFYAGADTQYF.

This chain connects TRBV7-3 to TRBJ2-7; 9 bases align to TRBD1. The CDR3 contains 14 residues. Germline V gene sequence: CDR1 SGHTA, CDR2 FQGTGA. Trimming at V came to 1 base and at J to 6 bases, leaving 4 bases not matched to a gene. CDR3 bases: TGTGCCAGCAGCTTAAACCCGGGACAGGGCGAGCAGTACTTC. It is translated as CASSLNPGQGEQYF. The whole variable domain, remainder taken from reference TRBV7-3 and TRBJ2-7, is GAGVSQTPSNKVTEKGKYVELRCDPISGHTALYWYRQSLGQGPEFLIYFQGTGAADDSGLPNDRFFAVRPEGSVSTLKIQRTERGDSAVYLCASSLNPGQGEQYFGPGTRLTVT.

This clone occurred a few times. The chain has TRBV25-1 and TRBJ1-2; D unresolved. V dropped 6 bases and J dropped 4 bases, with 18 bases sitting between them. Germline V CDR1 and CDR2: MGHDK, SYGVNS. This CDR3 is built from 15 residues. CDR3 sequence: CASRQAGSPFYGYTF. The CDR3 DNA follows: TGTGCCAGCAGGCAAGCAGGTTCACCCTTCTATGGCTACACCTTC.

The DNA for the CDR3 is TGTGCCAGCAGCGTAGTTCCGGGGGGCCAAGAGACCCAGTACTTC. It encodes CASSVVPGGQETQYF. The chain recombines TRBV9 with TRBJ2-5, with TRBD2 matching 7 bases. CDR3 length equals 15 residues. Germline trimming cut 0 bases from V and 1 base from J; bases unmatched to any gene: 3. CDR1 and CDR2 from the germline V gene are SGDLS and YYNGEE. Combining the CDR3 with reference TRBV9 and TRBJ2-5 gives the whole variable domain DSGVTQTPKHLITATGQRVTLRCSPRSGDLSVYWYQQSLDQGLQFLIQYYNGEERAKGNILERFSAQQFPDLHSELNLSSLELGDSALYFCASSVVPGGQETQYFGPGTRLLVL.

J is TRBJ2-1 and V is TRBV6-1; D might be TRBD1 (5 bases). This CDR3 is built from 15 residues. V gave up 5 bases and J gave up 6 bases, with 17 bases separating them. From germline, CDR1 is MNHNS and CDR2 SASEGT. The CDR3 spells CASSTYRSEANEQFF. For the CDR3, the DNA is TGTGCCAGCAGTACTTACAGGTCCGAAGCCAATGAGCAGTTCTTC.

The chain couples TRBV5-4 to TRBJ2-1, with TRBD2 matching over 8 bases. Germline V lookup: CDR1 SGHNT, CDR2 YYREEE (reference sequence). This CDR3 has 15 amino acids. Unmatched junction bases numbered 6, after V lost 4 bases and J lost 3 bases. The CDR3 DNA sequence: TGTGCCAGCAGCACCGGGACTAGTGACTACAATGAGCAGTTCTTC. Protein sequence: CASSTGTSDYNEQFF.

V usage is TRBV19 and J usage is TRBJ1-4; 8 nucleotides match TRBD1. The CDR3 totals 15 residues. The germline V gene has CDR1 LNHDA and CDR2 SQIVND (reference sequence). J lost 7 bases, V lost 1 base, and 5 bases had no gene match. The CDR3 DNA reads TGTGCCAGTAGTATAGTCACGACAGGGGTTGAAAAACTGTTTTTT. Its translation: CASSIVTTGVEKLFF.

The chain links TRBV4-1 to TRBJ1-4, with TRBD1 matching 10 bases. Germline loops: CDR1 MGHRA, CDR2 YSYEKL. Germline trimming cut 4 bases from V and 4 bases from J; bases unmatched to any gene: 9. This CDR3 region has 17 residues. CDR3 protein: CASSLLTGGRFNEKLFF. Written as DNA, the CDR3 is TGCGCCAGCAGCCTACTGACAGGGGGCAGATTTAATGAAAAACTGTTTTTT.

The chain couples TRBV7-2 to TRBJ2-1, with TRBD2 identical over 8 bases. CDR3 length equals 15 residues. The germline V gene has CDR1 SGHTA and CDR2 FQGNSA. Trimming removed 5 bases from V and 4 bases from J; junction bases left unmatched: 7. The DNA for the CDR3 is TGTGCCAGCAGCCCGGGGGGGTCCCCTTACAATGAGCAGTTCTTC. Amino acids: CASSPGGSPYNEQFF. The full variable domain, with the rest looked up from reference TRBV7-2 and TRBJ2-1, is GAGVSQSPSNKVTEKGKDVELRCDPISGHTALYWYRQSLGQGLEFLIYFQGNSAPDKSGLPSDRFSAERTGGSVSTLTIQRTQQEDSAVYLCASSPGGSPYNEQFFGPGTRLTVL.

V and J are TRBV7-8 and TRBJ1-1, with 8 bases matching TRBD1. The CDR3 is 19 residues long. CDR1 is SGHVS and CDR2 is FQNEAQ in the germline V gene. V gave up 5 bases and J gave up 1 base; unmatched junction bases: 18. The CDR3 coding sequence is TGTGCCAGCAGCCCCCGGCCCAGGGGGCATCTCGGGAAGAACACTGAAGCTTTCTTT. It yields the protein CASSPRPRGHLGKNTEAFF.

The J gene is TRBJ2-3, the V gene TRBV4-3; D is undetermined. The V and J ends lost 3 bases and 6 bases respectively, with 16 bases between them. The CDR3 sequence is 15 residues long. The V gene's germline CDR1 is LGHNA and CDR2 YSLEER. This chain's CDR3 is CASSQRSLDWDTQYF. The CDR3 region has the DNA TGCGCCAGCAGCCAGCGGAGCCTTGATTGGGATACGCAGTATTTT.

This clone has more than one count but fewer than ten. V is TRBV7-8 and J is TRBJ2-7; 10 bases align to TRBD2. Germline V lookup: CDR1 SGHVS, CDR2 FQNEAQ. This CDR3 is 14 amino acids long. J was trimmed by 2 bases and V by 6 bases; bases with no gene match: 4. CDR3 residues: CASSRTSGTYEQYF. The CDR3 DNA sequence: TGTGCCAGCAGTCGGACTAGCGGAACCTACGAGCAGTACTTC. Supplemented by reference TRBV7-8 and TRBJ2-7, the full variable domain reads GAGVSQSPRYKVAKRGQDVALRCDPISGHVSLFWYQQALGQGPEFLTYFQNEAQLDKSGLPSDRFFAERPEGSVSTLKIQRTQQEDSAVYLCASSRTSGTYEQYFGPGTRLTVT.

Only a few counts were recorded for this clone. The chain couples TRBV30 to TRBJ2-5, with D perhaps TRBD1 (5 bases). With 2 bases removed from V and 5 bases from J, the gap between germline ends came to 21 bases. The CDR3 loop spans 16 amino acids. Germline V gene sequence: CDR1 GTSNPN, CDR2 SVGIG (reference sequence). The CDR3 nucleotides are TGTGCCTGGAGTCCCACTGTAAGGGGCCGGCTGGAGACCCAGTACTTC. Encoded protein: CAWSPTVRGRLETQYF.

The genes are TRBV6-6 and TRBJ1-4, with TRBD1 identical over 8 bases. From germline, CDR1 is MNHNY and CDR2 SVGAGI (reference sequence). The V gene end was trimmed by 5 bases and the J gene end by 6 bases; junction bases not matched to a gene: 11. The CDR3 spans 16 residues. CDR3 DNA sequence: TGTGCCAGCAGTGCCCTTAGGACAGGGAAGTATGAAAAACTGTTTTTT. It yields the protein CASSALRTGKYEKLFF.

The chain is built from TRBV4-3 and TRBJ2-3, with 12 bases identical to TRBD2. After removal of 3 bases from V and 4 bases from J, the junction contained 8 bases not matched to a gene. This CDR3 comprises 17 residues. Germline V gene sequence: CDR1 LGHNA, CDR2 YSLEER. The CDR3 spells CASSQNTPSGGADTQYF. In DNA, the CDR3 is TGCGCCAGCAGCCAGAACACCCCTAGCGGGGGGGCAGATACGCAGTATTTT.

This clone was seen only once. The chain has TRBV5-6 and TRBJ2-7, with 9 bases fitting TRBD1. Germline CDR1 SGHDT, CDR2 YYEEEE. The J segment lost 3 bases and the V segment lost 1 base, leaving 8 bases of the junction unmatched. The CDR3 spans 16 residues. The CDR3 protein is CASSLLGQGGDYEQYF. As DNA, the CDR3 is TGTGCCAGCAGCTTGCTGGGACAGGGTGGGGACTACGAGCAGTACTTC.

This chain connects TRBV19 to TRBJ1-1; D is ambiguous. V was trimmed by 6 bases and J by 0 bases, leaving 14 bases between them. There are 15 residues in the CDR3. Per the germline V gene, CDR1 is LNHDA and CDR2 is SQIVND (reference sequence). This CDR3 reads CASRWGSGMNTEAFF. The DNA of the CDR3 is TGTGCCAGTAGGTGGGGATCCGGGATGAACACTGAAGCTTTCTTT.

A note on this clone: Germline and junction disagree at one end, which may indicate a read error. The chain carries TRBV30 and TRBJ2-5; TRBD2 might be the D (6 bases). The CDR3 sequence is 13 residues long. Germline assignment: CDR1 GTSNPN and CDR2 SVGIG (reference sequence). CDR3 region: CAWSAGGIKTRYF. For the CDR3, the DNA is TGTGCCTGGAGTGCAGGAGGGATTAAGACCCGGTACTTC.

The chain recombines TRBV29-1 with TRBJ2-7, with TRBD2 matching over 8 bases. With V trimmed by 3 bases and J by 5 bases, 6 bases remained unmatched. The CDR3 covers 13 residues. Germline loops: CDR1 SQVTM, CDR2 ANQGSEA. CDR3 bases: TGCAGCGTTGAGGGACTAGTCGTCCACGAGCAGTACTTC. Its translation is CSVEGLVVHEQYF.

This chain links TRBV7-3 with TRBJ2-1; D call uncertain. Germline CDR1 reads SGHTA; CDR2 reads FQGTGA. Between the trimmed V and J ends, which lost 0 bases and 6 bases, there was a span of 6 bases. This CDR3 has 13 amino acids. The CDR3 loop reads CASSLTPLNEQFF. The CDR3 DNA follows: TGTGCCAGCAGCTTAACCCCCCTCAATGAGCAGTTCTTC. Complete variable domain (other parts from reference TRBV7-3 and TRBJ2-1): GAGVSQTPSNKVTEKGKYVELRCDPISGHTALYWYRQSLGQGPEFLIYFQGTGAADDSGLPNDRFFAVRPEGSVSTLKIQRTERGDSAVYLCASSLTPLNEQFFGPGTRLTVL.